One and the same sample provided the 14 T cell receptor beta chains below, sequenced in a study of metastatic and nonmetastatic thyroid tumors (TCRdb year 2020). The library was prepared using PCR. Data came from an Illumina HiSeq 4000. TCRdb cleaned the public reads at Q25 with fastp, built clones with MiXCR and kept in-frame beta chains. This sample is represented by 7,500 to 8,000 clones; under 35% of them were singletons. Of the sample, less than 45% is held by the ten largest clones. No patient had received any treatment before thyroid surgery. The sequenced material came from tumor tissue. Receptors originate from a male donor with papillary thyroid cancer or a benign thyroid nodule (not recorded which). Some clones in this sample may be carry-over from other donors' samples.

This clone was counted a single time. The chain has TRBV20-1 and TRBJ2-2; 11 positions agree with TRBD2. The V segment lost 6 bases and the J segment 6 bases; nucleotides outside the gene matches: 3. The length of the CDR3 is 13 residues. Germline V gene data show CDR1 as DFQATT and CDR2 as SNEGSKA (reference sequence). CDR3 amino acids: CSAPSGRSGELFF. The CDR3 DNA is TGCAGTGCCCCTAGCGGGAGGTCCGGGGAGCTGTTTTTT.

The chain joins TRBV9 to TRBJ2-7, with D possibly matching TRBD2 (6 bases). This CDR3 has 15 amino acids. The germline V and J ends were trimmed by 3 bases and 1 base, with 14 bases remaining between them. Looked up from germline, CDR1 is SGDLS and CDR2 is YYNGEE. In nucleotides, the CDR3 is TGTGCCAGCAGCGGGAGCTTTGGGGGGTCCTACGAGCAGTACTTC. This gives the protein CASSGSFGGSYEQYF.

V and J are TRBV7-2 and TRBJ2-1; D possibly corresponds to TRBD2 (5 bases). Deletions cut 5 bases from V and 8 bases from J, with 13 bases between. CDR1 is SGHTA, CDR2 FQGNSA, per germline. This CDR3 has 13 residues. CDR3 sequence: CASSGLGRDEQFF. DNA for the CDR3: TGTGCCAGCAGCGGACTGGGAAGGGATGAGCAGTTCTTC.

This clone was seen only a few times. At one end, the junction sequence differs from germline, possibly due to a read error. V is TRBV6-2 or TRBV6-3 and J is TRBJ1-5, with D unclear. This CDR3 has 11 residues. The germline V gene encodes CDR1 MNHEY and CDR2 SVGEGT. The CDR3 nucleotides read TGTGCCAACAGTTACCCCCAGCCCCAGCATTTT. This translates into CANSYPQPQHF.

The V call is TRBV4-2, the J call TRBJ2-1, with unresolved D. The V end was cut by 0 bases, the J end by 9 bases, with 9 bases between. This CDR3 has 13 residues. Germline lookup yields CDR1 LGHNA and CDR2 YNFKEQ. CDR3 in amino acids: CASSQEGASEQFF. CDR3 bases: TGTGCCAGCAGCCAAGAGGGCGCCAGTGAGCAGTTCTTC.

The chain joins TRBV24-1 to TRBJ2-5, with D unresolved. V lost 6 bases and J 5 bases, leaving 12 bases between the germline ends. Germline CDR1 and CDR2: KGHDR and SFDVKD. CDR3 size: 13 residues. The CDR3 sequence is CATSYWAKETQYF. CDR3 nucleotide sequence: TGTGCCACCAGTTATTGGGCGAAGGAGACCCAGTACTTC.

This clone was seen only a few times. The gene calls are TRBV28 and TRBJ1-6, with D perhaps TRBD1 (6 bases). This CDR3 contains 13 residues. The V end was cut by 8 bases, the J end by 7 bases, with 12 bases between. CDR1 is MDHEN, CDR2 SYDVKM, per germline. DNA for the CDR3: TGTGCCAGCGCGGGACACTTAAATTCACCCCTCCACTTT. This translates into CASAGHLNSPLHF.

In this sample, this clone turned up a few times. The genes are TRBV28 and TRBJ1-5, with TRBD1 identical over 10 bases. This CDR3 is built from 15 residues. V was pared by 2 bases and J by 4 bases, with 2 bases of the junction left unmatched. From germline, CDR1 is MDHEN and CDR2 SYDVKM. The CDR3 is CASSLGGQGNQPQHF. The CDR3 DNA follows: TGTGCCAGCAGTTTAGGGGGACAGGGGAATCAGCCCCAGCATTTT.

V gene TRBV19 combines with J gene TRBJ1-1, with 9 bases that match TRBD1. Germline-derived CDR1 and CDR2 are LNHDA and SQIVND (reference sequence). The CDR3 is made up of 15 amino acids. Trimming removed 5 bases from V and 5 bases from J; junction bases left unmatched: 9. In DNA, the CDR3 is TGTGCCAGTAGTGTCCCCAACAGGGGGCATACTGAAGCTTTCTTT. It encodes CASSVPNRGHTEAFF.

This clone was observed a handful of times. This rearrangement joins TRBV6-1 to TRBJ1-5, with 7 bases fitting TRBD1. The length of the CDR3 is 17 residues. Germline values: CDR1 MNHNS, CDR2 SASEGT. V lost 1 base and J lost 5; bases outside the gene matches: 11. The CDR3 DNA follows: TGTGCCAGCAGTGAAGGTCCCGACAGGGTGGGTGATCAGCCCCAGCATTTT. It yields the protein CASSEGPDRVGDQPQHF.

V gene TRBV6-1 combines with J gene TRBJ1-2, with D unclear. Germline V gene lookup returns CDR1 MNHNS and CDR2 SASEGT. The CDR3 contains 11 residues. V lost 7 bases and J lost 6, with 9 bases in between. This chain's CDR3 is CASMWGNGYTF. As DNA, the CDR3 is TGTGCCAGCATGTGGGGAAATGGCTACACCTTC.

This clone is labeled medium-sized. The chain combines TRBV12-3 or TRBV12-4 with TRBJ2-1, with 9 bases matching TRBD2. V gave up 6 bases and J gave up 5 bases; unmatched junction bases: 5. The CDR3 totals 14 residues. CDR3 sequence: CASRQSSGNNEQFF. CDR3 DNA: TGTGCCAGCAGGCAATCTAGCGGGAACAATGAGCAGTTCTTC.

The CDR3, as DNA: TGTGCCAGCGCCCTAAGCTCCTACAATGAGCAGTTCTTC. Its protein product is CASALSSYNEQFF. The rearrangement joins TRBV6-1 to TRBJ2-1; D call uncertain. This CDR3 has 13 residues. Looked up from germline, CDR1 is MNHNS and CDR2 is SASEGT. V was shortened by 8 bases and J by 0 bases, with 8 bases between the two germline ends.

For this clone: This CDR3 fails to terminate in the conserved phenylalanine or tryptophan, so it likely reflects a read error. The V gene is TRBV18, the J gene TRBJ2-2; no clear D gene. The germline CDR1 and CDR2 sequences are KGHSH and LQKENI. With 1 base removed from V and 1 base from J, the gap between germline ends came to 7 bases. CDR3 size: 15 residues. DNA of the CDR3: TGTGCCAGCTCACCACAGAGTGGGAACACCGGGGAGCTGTTTATT. Protein: CASSPQSGNTGELFI.